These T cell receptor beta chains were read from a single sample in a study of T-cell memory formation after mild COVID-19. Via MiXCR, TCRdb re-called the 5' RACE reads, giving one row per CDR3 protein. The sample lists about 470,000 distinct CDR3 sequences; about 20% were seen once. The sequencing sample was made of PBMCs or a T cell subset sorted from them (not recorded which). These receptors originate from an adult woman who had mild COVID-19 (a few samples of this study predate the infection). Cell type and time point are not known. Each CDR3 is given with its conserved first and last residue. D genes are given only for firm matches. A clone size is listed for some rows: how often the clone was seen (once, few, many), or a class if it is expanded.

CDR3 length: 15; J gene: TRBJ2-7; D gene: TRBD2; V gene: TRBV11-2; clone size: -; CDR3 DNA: TGTGCCAGCAGCTATTCGAGCGGGAGCGCCTACGAGCAGTACTTC; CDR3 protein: CASSYSSGSAYEQYF
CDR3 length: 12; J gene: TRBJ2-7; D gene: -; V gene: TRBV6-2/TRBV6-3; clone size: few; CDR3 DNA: TGTGCCAGCAGTTACTCCTTGGGCGAGCAGTACTTC; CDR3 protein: CASSYSLGEQYF
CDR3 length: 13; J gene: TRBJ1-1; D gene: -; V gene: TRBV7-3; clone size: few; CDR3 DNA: TGTGCCAGCAGCGGGGAATTGAACACTGAAGCTTTCTTT; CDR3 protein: CASSGELNTEAFF
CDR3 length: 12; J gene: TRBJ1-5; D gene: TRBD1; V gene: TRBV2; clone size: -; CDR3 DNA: TGTGCCAGCCACAGGGGTAATCAGCCCCAGCATTTT; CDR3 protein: CASHRGNQPQHF
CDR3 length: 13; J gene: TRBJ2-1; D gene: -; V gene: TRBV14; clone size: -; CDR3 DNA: TGTGCCAGCAGCCAGCAGCAGGGCAATGAGCAGTTCTTC; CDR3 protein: CASSQQQGNEQFF
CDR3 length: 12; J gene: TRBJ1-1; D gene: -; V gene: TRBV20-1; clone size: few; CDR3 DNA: TGCAGTGCTAGAGGGTTGGGGGCGCAAGCTTTCTTT; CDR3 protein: CSARGLGAQAFF
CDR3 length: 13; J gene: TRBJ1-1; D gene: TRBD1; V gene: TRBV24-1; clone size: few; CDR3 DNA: TGTGCCACCAGTGACTGGGACAGCTATGAAGCTTTCTTT; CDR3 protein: CATSDWDSYEAFF
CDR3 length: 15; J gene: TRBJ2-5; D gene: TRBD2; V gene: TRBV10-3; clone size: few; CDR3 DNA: TGTGCCATCAGTGAGACCAGCGGGATACAAGAGACCCAGTACTTC; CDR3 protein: CAISETSGIQETQYF
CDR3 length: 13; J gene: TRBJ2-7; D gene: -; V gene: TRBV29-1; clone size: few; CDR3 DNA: TGCAGCGTTGAGTTGAAGGCAGGCTACGAGCAGTACTTC; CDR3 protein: CSVELKAGYEQYF
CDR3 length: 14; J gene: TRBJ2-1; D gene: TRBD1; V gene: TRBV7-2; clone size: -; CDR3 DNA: TGTGCCAGCAGCTTACAACAGGGGAGAGGTGAGCAGTTCTTC; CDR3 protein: CASSLQQGRGEQFF
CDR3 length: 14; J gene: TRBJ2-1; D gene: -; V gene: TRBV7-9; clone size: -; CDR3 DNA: TGTGCCAGCAGCCTTCGGGAGCGTTACAATGAGCAGTTCTTC; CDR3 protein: CASSLRERYNEQFF
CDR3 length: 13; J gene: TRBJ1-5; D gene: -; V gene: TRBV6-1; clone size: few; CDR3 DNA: TGTGCCAGCAGGGAGGGGCTCAATCAGCCCCAGCATTTT; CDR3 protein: CASREGLNQPQHF
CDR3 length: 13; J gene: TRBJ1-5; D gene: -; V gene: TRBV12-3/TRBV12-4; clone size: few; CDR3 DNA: TGTGCCAGCAGTTTGCATGGCAATCAGCCCCAGCATTTT; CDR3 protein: CASSLHGNQPQHF
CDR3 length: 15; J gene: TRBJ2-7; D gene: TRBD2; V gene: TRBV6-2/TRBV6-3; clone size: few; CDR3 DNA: TGTGCCAGCAGTTACCAGCGGGGCAGCTCCTACGAGCAGTACTTC; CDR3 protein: CASSYQRGSSYEQYF
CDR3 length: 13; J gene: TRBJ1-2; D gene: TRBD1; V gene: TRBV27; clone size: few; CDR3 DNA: TGTGCCAGCAGATGGCAGGGGGACGGTGGCTACACCTTC; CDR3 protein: CASRWQGDGGYTF
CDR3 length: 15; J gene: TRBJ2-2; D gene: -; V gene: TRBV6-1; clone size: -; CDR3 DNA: TGTGCCAGCAATGGGGGGGCCCTTGTGACCGGGGAGCTGTTTTTT; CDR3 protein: CASNGGALVTGELFF
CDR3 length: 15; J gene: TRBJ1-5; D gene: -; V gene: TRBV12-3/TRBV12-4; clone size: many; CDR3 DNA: TGTGCCAGCAGTTTACAGGGGCTTGGGAATCAGCCCCAGCATTTT; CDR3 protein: CASSLQGLGNQPQHF
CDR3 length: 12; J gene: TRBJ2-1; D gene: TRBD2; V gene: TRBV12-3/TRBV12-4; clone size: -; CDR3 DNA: TGTGCCAGCACCAGGACTAGCGGGGAGCAGTTCTTC; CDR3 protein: CASTRTSGEQFF
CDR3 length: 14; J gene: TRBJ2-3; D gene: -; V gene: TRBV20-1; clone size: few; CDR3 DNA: TGCAGTGCTCGACAAAGCGCCGTCACAGATACGCAGTATTTT; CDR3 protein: CSARQSAVTDTQYF
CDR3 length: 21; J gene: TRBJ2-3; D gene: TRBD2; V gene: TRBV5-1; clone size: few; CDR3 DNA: TGCGCCAGCAGCTTCGTGTCCGGGACTAGCGGGGGGCTTTCTAGCACAGATACGCAGTATTTT; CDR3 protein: CASSFVSGTSGGLSSTDTQYF